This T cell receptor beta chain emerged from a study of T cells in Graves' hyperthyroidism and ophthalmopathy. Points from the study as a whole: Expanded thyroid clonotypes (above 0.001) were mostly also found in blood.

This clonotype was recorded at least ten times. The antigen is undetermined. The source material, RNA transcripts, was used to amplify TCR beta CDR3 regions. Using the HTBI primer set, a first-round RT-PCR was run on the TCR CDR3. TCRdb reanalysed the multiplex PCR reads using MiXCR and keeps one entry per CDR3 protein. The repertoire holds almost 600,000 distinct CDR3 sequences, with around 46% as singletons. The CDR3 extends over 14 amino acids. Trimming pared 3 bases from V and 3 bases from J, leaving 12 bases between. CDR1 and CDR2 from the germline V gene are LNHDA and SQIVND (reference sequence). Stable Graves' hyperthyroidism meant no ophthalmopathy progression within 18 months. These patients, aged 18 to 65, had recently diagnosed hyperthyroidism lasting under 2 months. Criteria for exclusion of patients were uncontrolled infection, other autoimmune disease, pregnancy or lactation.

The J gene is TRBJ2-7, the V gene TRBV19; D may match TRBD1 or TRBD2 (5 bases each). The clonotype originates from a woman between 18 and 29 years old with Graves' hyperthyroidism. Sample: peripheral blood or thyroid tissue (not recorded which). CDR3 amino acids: CASSIGTANYEQYF. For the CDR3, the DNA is TGTGCCAGTAGTATCGGGACGGCAAACTACGAGCAGTACTTC.